This T cell receptor (beta chain) was profiled in a study of CD8 T cells in Susac syndrome. The RNA, about 0.5 to 1 ug, was put through reverse transcription using random hexamers. One entry per CDR3 protein, called by TCRdb with MiXCR from the immunoSEQ multiplex PCR reads. The table has about 190,000 distinct CDR3 sequences, roughly 95% seen once. The CDR3 loop spans 16 amino acids. The V gene's germline CDR1 is MGHRA and CDR2 YSYEKL. Between the trimmed V and J ends, which lost 2 bases and 6 bases, there was a span of 19 bases. This clonotype was sampled from a human donor with Susac syndrome. The V gene is TRBV4-1, the J gene TRBJ1-2; a possible D gene is TRBD1 (5 bases). The sequencing input was CD4+ T cells from PBMCs. The CDR3 DNA is TGCGCCAGCAGCCAACCTAAGACAGCCCCTAGGCATGGCTACACCTTC. Amino acid sequence: CASSQPKTAPRHGYTF.